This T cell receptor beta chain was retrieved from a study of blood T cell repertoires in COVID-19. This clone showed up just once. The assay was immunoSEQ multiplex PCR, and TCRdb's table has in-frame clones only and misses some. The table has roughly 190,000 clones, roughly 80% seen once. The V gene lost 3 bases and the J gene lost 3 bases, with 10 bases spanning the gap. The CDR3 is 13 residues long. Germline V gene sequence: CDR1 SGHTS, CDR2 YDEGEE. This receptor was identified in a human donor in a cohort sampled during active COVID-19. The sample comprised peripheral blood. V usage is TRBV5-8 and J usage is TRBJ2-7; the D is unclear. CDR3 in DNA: TGTGCCAGCAGCTCTACGCGGTTCTACGAGCAGTACTTC. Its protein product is CASSSTRFYEQYF.